Reported below is one T cell receptor beta chain. Its target is not known. This entry belongs to a study of OX40 agonist ivuxolimab in advanced cancers. Study summary: Partial responses were seen in three patients, one with hepatocellular carcinoma and two with cutaneous melanoma. The study, taken as a whole, reports: Clones of CD4+ and CD8+ blood T cells grew by week 6 at doses of 0.1 to 3.0 mg/kg.

Germline-derived CDR1 and CDR2 are MNHEY and SMNVEV (reference sequence). Deletions cut 1 base from V and 4 bases from J, with 10 bases between. The CDR3 contains 14 residues. TCRdb's table, derived via immunoSEQ multiplex PCR, lists solely in-frame clones and lacks some. The sample includes 100,000 to 150,000 clones, 85% to 95% of them seen just once. The rearrangement links TRBV27 to TRBJ1-2; the D is unclear. This receptor was identified in an adult with an advanced solid tumor such as melanoma, head and neck, liver or kidney cancer. Material: CD4+ or CD8+ T cells sorted from blood, obtained in a trial of the OX40 agonist ivuxolimab. In DNA form, the CDR3 reads TGTGCCAGCAGTTTATTGAGCCCCCCCTATGGCTACACCTTC. Translation gives CASSLLSPPYGYTF.